These 25 T cell receptor beta chains originate from one sample sequenced in a study of blood T cell repertoires in COVID-19 (dated by TCRdb to the early 2020s). Library preparation was by the immunoSEQ multiplex PCR assay. TCRdb limited this immuneACCESS table to in-frame rearrangements with V and J called. A share of clones is missing; checked studies link under half to unresolved V genes, and the rest is unexplained. The sample table records some 200,000 clones; about 91% of these occur just once. The ten largest account for 4% to 5.5% of the sample. Sequenced material: peripheral blood. All receptors come from a woman in her thirties or forties with acute or convalescent COVID-19.

The chain has TRBV7-8 and TRBJ2-7; D remains ambiguous. CDR1 is SGHVS and CDR2 is FQNEAQ in the germline V gene. The CDR3 totals 14 residues. With 5 bases removed from V and 2 bases from J, the gap between germline ends came to 13 bases. This CDR3 reads CASSGLLEPYEQYV. CDR3 DNA: TGTGCCAGCAGCGGGCTCCTCGAACCCTACGAGCAGTACGTC.

The gene calls are TRBV10-1 and TRBJ1-6; D is uncertain. Germline V gives CDR1 WNHNN, CDR2 SYGVQD (reference sequence). The V end lost 6 bases, the J end lost 0 bases, and 12 bases lay between the germline ends. This CDR3 comprises 16 residues. The CDR3: CASSPGIYSYNSPLHF. The DNA of the CDR3 is TGCGCCAGCAGCCCGGGGATTTACTCCTATAATTCACCCCTCCACTTT.

This clone was picked up a small number of times. The rearrangement uses TRBV5-1 and TRBJ2-2, with unresolved D. Germline V gives CDR1 SGHRS, CDR2 YFSETQ. The V end was cut by 5 bases, the J end by 2 bases, with 7 bases between. This CDR3 spans 13 amino acids. CDR3 protein: CASRGFNTGELFF. The CDR3 region has the DNA TGCGCCAGCAGGGGCTTTAACACCGGGGAGCTGTTTTTT.

The V call is TRBV14, the J call TRBJ1-1; D unresolved. Between the trimmed V and J ends, which lost 1 base and 10 bases, there was a span of 13 bases. Germline V gives CDR1 SGHDN, CDR2 FVKESK. The CDR3 is 13 amino acids. The chain's CDR3 is CASSQGRANTAFF. The CDR3 nucleotides read TGTGCCAGCAGCCAAGGGCGGGCAAACACAGCTTTCTTT.

This chain uses TRBV2 with TRBJ2-3, with 11 bases matching TRBD2. This CDR3 region has 14 residues. With V trimmed by 6 bases and J by 5 bases, 4 bases remained unmatched. The germline V gene encodes CDR1 SNHLY and CDR2 FYNNEI. The DNA of the CDR3 is TGTGCCAGCAGGGTAGCGGGGGGGGTAGATACGCAGTATTTT. It codes for CASRVAGGVDTQYF.

This clone was recorded only once. The genes are TRBV5-1 and TRBJ1-6; no firm D call. Germline V lookup: CDR1 SGHRS, CDR2 YFSETQ. There are 14 residues in the CDR3. V dropped 1 base and J dropped 8 bases, with 10 bases sitting between them. The CDR3 region has the DNA TGCGCCAGCAGCTTGCCGGGTTGGGATTCACCCCTCCACTTT. Translating it yields CASSLPGWDSPLHF.

This sequence joins TRBV11-2 and TRBJ1-6, with no clear D. Trimming removed 3 bases at V and 7 bases at J, with 16 bases between. This CDR3 has 16 residues. CDR1 and CDR2 (germline): SGHAT, FQNNGV. Here the CDR3 DNA reads TGTGCCAGCAGCTTCCCCATCAGGAGGTCAAATTCACCCCTCCACTTT. This gives the protein CASSFPIRRSNSPLHF.

The chain joins TRBV5-1 to TRBJ1-1, with 12 bases fitting TRBD1. CDR1 is SGHRS and CDR2 is YFSETQ in the germline V gene. This CDR3 has 17 residues. V lost 4 bases, J lost 0 bases, and 7 bases stayed unmatched. The CDR3 bases are TGCGCCAGCAGCCCGGGGACAGGGGGCTTTGTGAACACTGAAGCTTTCTTT. It encodes CASSPGTGGFVNTEAFF.

There are a few counts of this clone. The chain carries TRBV30 and TRBJ1-2; 8 bases align to TRBD1. This CDR3 is built from 12 residues. V dropped 5 bases and J dropped 6; count of bases not matched to a gene: 5. The germline V gene encodes CDR1 GTSNPN and CDR2 SVGIG (reference sequence). Written as DNA, the CDR3 is TGTGCCTGGTTGACAGGGGTAGATGGCTACACCTTC. Its translation is CAWLTGVDGYTF.

This clone counts as medium-sized (0.01 to 0.1%). The CDR3 nucleotides are TGTGCCAGTAGCACGGACAGGGGAAATAGTTATAGCAATCAGCCCCAGCATTTT. This translates into CASSTDRGNSYSNQPQHF. This chain links TRBV19 with TRBJ1-5, with TRBD1 matching 9 bases. This CDR3 contains 18 residues. Unmatched junction bases numbered 12, after V lost 6 bases and J lost 0 bases. Germline V gene data show CDR1 as LNHDA and CDR2 as SQIVND (reference sequence).

V and J are TRBV7-3 and TRBJ2-3, with 7 bases fitting TRBD2. With V trimmed by 5 bases and J by 0 bases, 8 bases remained unmatched. The CDR3 extends over 16 amino acids. Looked up from germline, CDR1 is SGHTA and CDR2 is FQGTGA. The CDR3 DNA is TGTGCCAGCAGCCCCCCGGGAGGTGCTAGCACAGATACGCAGTATTTT. Translating gives CASSPPGGASTDTQYF.

V gene TRBV30 combines with J gene TRBJ2-4; 11 positions match TRBD2. Trimming removed 0 bases from V and 7 bases from J; junction bases left unmatched: 14. The CDR3 consists of 18 residues. Germline V gives CDR1 GTSNPN, CDR2 SVGIG (reference sequence). CDR3 amino acids: CAWSVRDSGGAVANIQYF. DNA of the CDR3: TGTGCCTGGAGTGTACGGGATAGCGGGGGGGCCGTGGCGAACATTCAGTACTTC. The complete variable domain, with remaining parts taken from reference TRBV30 and TRBJ2-4, reads SQTIHQWPATLVQPVGSPLSLECTVEGTSNPNLYWYRQAAGRGLQLLFYSVGIGQISSEVPQNLSASRPQDRQFILSSKKLLLSDSGFYLCAWSVRDSGGAVANIQYFGAGTRLSVL.

V is TRBV6-2 or TRBV6-3 and J is TRBJ1-2; D not certain. The V gene's germline CDR1 is MNHEY and CDR2 SVGEGT. The CDR3 extends over 12 amino acids. V was trimmed by 5 bases and J by 6 bases, leaving 10 bases between them. CDR3 DNA: TGTGCCAGCAGTAAGGAGGCCGATGGCTACACCTTC. Its protein is CASSKEADGYTF.

The rearrangement uses TRBV5-4 and TRBJ1-3, with 9 bases that match TRBD1. Germline loops: CDR1 SGHNT, CDR2 YYREEE (reference sequence). The CDR3 sequence is 16 residues long. V lost 4 bases, J lost 2 bases, and 7 bases stayed unmatched. CDR3 nucleotide sequence: TGTGCCAGCAGCCCGGGACAGGGTAACACTGGAAACACCATATATTTT. It encodes CASSPGQGNTGNTIYF.

The V gene is TRBV14, the J gene TRBJ2-1, with TRBD1 identical over 7 bases. With 3 bases clipped from V and 0 bases from J, the junction kept 5 bases outside the gene matches. The CDR3 runs to 16 residues. Germline CDR1 is SGHDN and CDR2 is FVKESK. The CDR3 DNA sequence: TGTGCCAGCAGCCATCCGGGACAGAGCTCCTACAATGAGCAGTTCTTC. Translated, it gives CASSHPGQSSYNEQFF.

This chain uses TRBV4-1 with TRBJ2-3, with D possibly TRBD1 on 5 matching bases. Germline V gives CDR1 MGHRA, CDR2 YSYEKL. With 4 bases removed from V and 5 bases from J, the gap between germline ends came to 13 bases. This CDR3 region has 14 residues. CDR3: CASSLQGFGDTQYF. CDR3 nucleotides: TGCGCCAGCAGCCTGCAGGGATTCGGAGATACGCAGTATTTT.

The V call is TRBV12-5, the J call TRBJ1-1; D is unclear. The V gene lost 0 bases and the J gene lost 0 bases, with 14 bases spanning the gap. The CDR3 covers 17 residues. Looked up from germline, CDR1 is LGHNT and CDR2 is FRNRAP. In DNA, the CDR3 is TGTGCTAGTGGTTTGGTCCCGCGTCCTGCAATGAACACTGAAGCTTTCTTT. Amino acid sequence: CASGLVPRPAMNTEAFF.

The gene calls are TRBV9 and TRBJ1-6, with no clear D. Germline V CDR1 and CDR2: SGDLS, YYNGEE. CDR3 length: 15 amino acids. V lost 0 bases and J 8 bases, leaving 12 bases between the germline ends. CDR3 protein: CASSVGSASHSPLHF. CDR3 bases: TGTGCCAGCAGCGTAGGAAGCGCGAGTCATTCACCCCTCCACTTT.

The rearrangement links TRBV30 to TRBJ1-2; D might be TRBD1 (5 bases). Germline V CDR1 and CDR2: GTSNPN, SVGIG (reference sequence). The CDR3 extends over 15 amino acids. Deletions cut 0 bases from V and 2 bases from J, with 13 bases between. CDR3 sequence (DNA): TGTGCCTGGAGTGTAAAAGCGCAGGGAAACTATGGCTACACCTTC. Protein product: CAWSVKAQGNYGYTF.

The chain recombines TRBV5-1 with TRBJ2-5; TRBD1 matches 7 bases. The germline V gene encodes CDR1 SGHRS and CDR2 YFSETQ. V shed 4 bases, J shed 5 bases, and the junction held 8 bases outside the gene matches. The CDR3 extends over 14 amino acids. CDR3 amino acids: CASSKSGTDETQYF. CDR3 DNA: TGCGCCAGCAGCAAATCCGGGACAGACGAGACCCAGTACTTC.

The gene calls are TRBV29-1 and TRBJ1-1; perhaps TRBD1 as D (6 bases). The CDR3 has 14 amino acids. CDR1 and CDR2 from the germline V gene are SQVTM and ANQGSEA. V was cut by 2 bases and J by 4 bases, with 14 bases left in between. The CDR3 reads CSVERGGRATEAFF. Written as DNA, the CDR3 is TGCAGCGTTGAAAGGGGGGGAAGGGCCACTGAAGCTTTCTTT.

The chain combines TRBV2 with TRBJ1-6; TRBD1 matches 11 bases. Losses at the gene ends were 8 bases for V and 6 bases for J; bases not matched to a gene: 15. The CDR3 has 18 amino acids. The germline V gene has CDR1 SNHLY and CDR2 FYNNEI. The CDR3 DNA is TGTGCCAGCGCGGGGGGACAGGGGGTTAGGTCATCTAATTCACCCCTCCACTTT. Protein: CASAGGQGVRSSNSPLHF. The full variable domain, with the rest looked up from reference TRBV2 and TRBJ1-6, is EPEVTQTPSHQVTQMGQEVILRCVPISNHLYFYWYRQILGQKVEFLVSFYNNEISEKSEIFDDQFSVERPDGSNFTLKIRSTKLEDSAMYFCASAGGQGVRSSNSPLHFGNGTRLTVT.

The rearrangement joins TRBV2 to TRBJ2-5; 10 bases fit TRBD2. V was clipped by 4 bases and J by 5 bases; unmatched bases: 7. The CDR3 extends over 15 amino acids. From germline, CDR1 is SNHLY and CDR2 FYNNEI. CDR3 residues: CASSGERGGRETQYF. The DNA for the CDR3 is TGTGCCAGCAGTGGGGAGCGGGGGGGCCGGGAGACCCAGTACTTC. The full variable domain, rest sourced from reference TRBV2 and TRBJ2-5, is EPEVTQTPSHQVTQMGQEVILRCVPISNHLYFYWYRQILGQKVEFLVSFYNNEISEKSEIFDDQFSVERPDGSNFTLKIRSTKLEDSAMYFCASSGERGGRETQYFGPGTRLLVL.

The chain is built from TRBV4-1 and TRBJ2-4; D is possibly TRBD2 (6 bases). CDR3 length equals 14 residues. V was trimmed by 2 bases and J by 8 bases, leaving 13 bases between them. The germline gives CDR1 MGHRA, CDR2 YSYEKL. In nucleotides, the CDR3 is TGCGCCAGCAGCCAAACCCTAGCGCGGGACATTCAGTACTTC. Amino acid sequence: CASSQTLARDIQYF.

This clone was seen a few times. The rearrangement joins TRBV27 to TRBJ1-5; the D gene is possibly TRBD1 (5 bases). The CDR3 loop spans 16 amino acids. Germline V gene data show CDR1 as MNHEY and CDR2 as SMNVEV (reference sequence). The ends were cut back, 5 bases at V and 6 bases at J, with 20 bases in the middle. The CDR3 protein is CASSPAGQGYGQPQHF. In DNA, the CDR3 is TGTGCCAGCAGTCCCGCAGGTCAGGGATATGGTCAGCCCCAGCATTTT.